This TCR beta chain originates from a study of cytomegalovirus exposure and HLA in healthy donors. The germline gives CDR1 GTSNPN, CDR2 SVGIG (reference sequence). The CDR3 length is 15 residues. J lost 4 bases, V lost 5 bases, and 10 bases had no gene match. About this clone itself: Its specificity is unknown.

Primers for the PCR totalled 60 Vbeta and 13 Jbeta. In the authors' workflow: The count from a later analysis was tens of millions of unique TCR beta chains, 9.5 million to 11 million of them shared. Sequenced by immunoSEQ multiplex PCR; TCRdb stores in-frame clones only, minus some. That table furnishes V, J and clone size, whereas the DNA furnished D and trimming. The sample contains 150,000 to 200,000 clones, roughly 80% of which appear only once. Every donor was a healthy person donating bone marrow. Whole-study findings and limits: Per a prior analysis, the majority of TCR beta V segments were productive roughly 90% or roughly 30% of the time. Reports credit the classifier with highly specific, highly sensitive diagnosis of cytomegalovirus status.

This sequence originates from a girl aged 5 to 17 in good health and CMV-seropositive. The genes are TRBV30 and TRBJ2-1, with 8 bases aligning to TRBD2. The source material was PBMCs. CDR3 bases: TGTGCCTGGGGAGGGCTAGCGGGTGGGTACAATGAGCAGTTCTTC. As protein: CAWGGLAGGYNEQFF.